Given below is one T cell receptor beta chain in context. The source of the sample is a study of blood T cell repertoires in COVID-19. About the study: T cells, B-cell-depleted T cells, or PBMCs supplied cDNA or gDNA.

Produced via immunoSEQ multiplex PCR; TCRdb's table is partial and in-frame only. Of 140,000 to 150,000 clones in the sample, 65% to 85% were seen once. With 6 bases removed from V and 2 bases from J, the gap between germline ends came to 15 bases. Per the germline V gene, CDR1 is SGHRS and CDR2 is YFSETQ. The CDR3 is made up of 15 amino acids. Cohorts were assigned according to the clinical history that participants reported. The chain uses TRBV5-1 and TRBJ1-5; perhaps TRBD1 as D (6 bases). Sequencing was carried out using PBMCs or T cells enriched from blood (not recorded which). The source of this sequence is a woman aged 45 to 65 who had been exposed to COVID-19. The CDR3 DNA sequence: TGCGCCAGCACCCGTAGGGAGGGGGGCAATCAGCCCCAGCATTTT. Translating gives CASTRREGGNQPQHF.